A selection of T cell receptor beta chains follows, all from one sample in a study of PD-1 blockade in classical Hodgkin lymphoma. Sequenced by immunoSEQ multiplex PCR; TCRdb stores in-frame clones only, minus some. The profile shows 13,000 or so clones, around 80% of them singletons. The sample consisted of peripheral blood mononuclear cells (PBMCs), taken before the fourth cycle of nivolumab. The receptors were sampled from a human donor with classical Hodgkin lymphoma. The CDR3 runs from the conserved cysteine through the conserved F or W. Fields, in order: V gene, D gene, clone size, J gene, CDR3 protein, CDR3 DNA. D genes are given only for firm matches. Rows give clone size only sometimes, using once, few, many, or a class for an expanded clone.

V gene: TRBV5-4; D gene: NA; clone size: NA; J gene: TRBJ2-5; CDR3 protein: CASSRQAFQETQYF; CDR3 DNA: TGTGCCAGCAGCCGACAGGCCTTTCAAGAGACCCAGTACTTC
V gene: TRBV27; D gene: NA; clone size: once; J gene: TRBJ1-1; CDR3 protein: CASRLGTLVNTEAFF; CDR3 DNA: TGTGCCAGCAGACTAGGGACTTTAGTCAACACTGAAGCTTTCTTT
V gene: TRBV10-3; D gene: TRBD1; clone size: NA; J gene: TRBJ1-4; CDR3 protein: CAIGGQGASEKLFF; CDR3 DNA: TGTGCCATCGGCGGACAGGGGGCGAGTGAAAAACTGTTTTTT
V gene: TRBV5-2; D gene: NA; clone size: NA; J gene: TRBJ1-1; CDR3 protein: CASNAGPSTEAFF; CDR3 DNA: TGTGCCAGCAACGCAGGGCCGTCCACTGAAGCTTTCTTT
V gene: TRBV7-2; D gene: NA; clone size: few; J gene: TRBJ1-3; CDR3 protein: CASSPSQASTSGNTIYF; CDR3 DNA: TGTGCCAGCAGCCCCAGCCAAGCTAGCACCTCTGGAAACACCATATATTTT
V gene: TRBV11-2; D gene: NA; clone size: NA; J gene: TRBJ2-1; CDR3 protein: CASATLGSGVYNEQFF; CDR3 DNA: TGTGCCAGCGCCACGTTAGGGTCCGGGGTTTACAATGAGCAGTTCTTC
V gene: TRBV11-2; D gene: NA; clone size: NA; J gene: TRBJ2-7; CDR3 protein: CASSSGDGSYEQYF; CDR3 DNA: TGTGCCAGCAGCTCCGGGGACGGGAGCTACGAGCAGTACTTC
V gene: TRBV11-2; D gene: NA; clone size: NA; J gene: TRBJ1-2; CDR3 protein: CASSSPRRTPRGYTF; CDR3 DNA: TGTGCCAGCAGCTCTCCCCGCCGGACCCCGAGGGGCTACACCTTC
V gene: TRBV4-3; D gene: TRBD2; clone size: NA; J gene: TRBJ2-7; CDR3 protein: CASSAGTISYEQYF; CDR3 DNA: TGCGCCAGCAGCGCCGGGACTATATCCTACGAGCAGTACTTC
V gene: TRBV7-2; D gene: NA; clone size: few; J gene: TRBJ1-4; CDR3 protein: CASSFQGGGEEKLFF; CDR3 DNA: TGTGCCAGCAGCTTCCAGGGAGGAGGTGAAGAAAAACTGTTTTTT
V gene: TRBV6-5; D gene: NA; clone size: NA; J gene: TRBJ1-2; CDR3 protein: CASSYSGLPYGYTF; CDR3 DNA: TGTGCCAGCAGTTACTCAGGGTTGCCCTATGGCTACACCTTC
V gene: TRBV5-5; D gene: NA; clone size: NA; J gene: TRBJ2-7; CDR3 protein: CASSLVGGVSGEQYF; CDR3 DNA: TGTGCCAGCAGCTTGGTAGGCGGGGTTTCGGGGGAGCAGTACTTC
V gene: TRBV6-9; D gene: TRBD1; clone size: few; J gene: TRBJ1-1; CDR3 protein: CASSPTGMNTEAFF; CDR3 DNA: TGTGCCAGCAGCCCGACAGGGATGAACACTGAAGCTTTCTTT
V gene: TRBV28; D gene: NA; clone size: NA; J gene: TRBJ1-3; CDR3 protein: CASSLPQGTGNTIYF; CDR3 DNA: TGTGCCAGCAGTTTACCCCAGGGAACCGGAAACACCATATATTTT
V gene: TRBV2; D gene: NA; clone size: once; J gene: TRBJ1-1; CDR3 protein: CASSSTAEAFF; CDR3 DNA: TGTGCCAGCAGTAGCACAGCTGAAGCTTTCTTT
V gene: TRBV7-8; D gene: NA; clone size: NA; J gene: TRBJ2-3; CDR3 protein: CASSLGPTDTQYF; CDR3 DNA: TGTGCCAGCAGCTTAGGTCCCACAGATACGCAGTATTTT
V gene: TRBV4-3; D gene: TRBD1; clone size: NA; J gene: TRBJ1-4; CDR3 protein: CASSQGTGINEKLFF; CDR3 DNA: TGCGCCAGCAGCCAAGGGACAGGCATTAATGAAAAACTGTTTTTT
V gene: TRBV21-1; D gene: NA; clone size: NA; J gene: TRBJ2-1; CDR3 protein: CASSRRETGPEQFF; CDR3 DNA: TGTGCCAGCAGCAGACGAGAGACTGGTCCAGAGCAGTTCTTC
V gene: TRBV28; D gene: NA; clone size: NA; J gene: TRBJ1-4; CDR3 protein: CASSQGKEKLFF; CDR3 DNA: TGTGCCAGCAGCCAAGGAAAGGAAAAACTGTTTTTT
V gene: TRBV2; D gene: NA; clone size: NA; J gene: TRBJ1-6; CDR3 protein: CASSEWAALRSYNSPLHF; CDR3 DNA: TGTGCCAGCAGTGAATGGGCAGCCCTACGCTCCTATAATTCACCCCTCCACTTT
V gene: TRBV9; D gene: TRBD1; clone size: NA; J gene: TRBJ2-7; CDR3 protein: CASSAGTGEPYEQYF; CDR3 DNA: TGTGCCAGCAGCGCCGGGACAGGGGAGCCCTACGAGCAGTACTTC
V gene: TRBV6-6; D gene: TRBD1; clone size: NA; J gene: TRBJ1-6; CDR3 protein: CASSRTGGASPLHF; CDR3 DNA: TGTGCCAGCAGTCGAACAGGGGGGGCTTCACCCCTCCACTTT
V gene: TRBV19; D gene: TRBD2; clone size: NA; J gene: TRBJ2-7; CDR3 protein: CASSLGGEYEQYF; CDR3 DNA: TGTGCCAGTAGCCTGGGGGGGGAATACGAGCAGTACTTC
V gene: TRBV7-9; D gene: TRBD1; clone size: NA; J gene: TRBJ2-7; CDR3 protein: CASSEGAFGQGNHEQYF; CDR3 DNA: TGTGCCAGCAGCGAGGGCGCTTTCGGACAGGGCAACCACGAGCAGTACTTC
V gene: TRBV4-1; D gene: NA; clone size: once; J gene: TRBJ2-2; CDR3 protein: CASSQMGAAGELFF; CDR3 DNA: TGCGCCAGCAGCCAAATGGGCGCAGCCGGGGAGCTGTTTTTT
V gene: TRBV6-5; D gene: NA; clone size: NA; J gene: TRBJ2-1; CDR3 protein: CASSASWSNEQFF; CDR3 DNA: TGTGCCAGCAGTGCGTCGTGGAGCAATGAGCAGTTCTTC
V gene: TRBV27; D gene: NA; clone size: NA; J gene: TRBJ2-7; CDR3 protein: CASSLKGGELYYEQYF; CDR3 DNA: TGTGCCAGCAGTCTAAAAGGGGGAGAATTATACTACGAGCAGTACTTC
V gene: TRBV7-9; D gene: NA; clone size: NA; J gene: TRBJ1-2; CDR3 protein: CASSGVGDHGYTF; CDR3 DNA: TGTGCCAGCAGCGGAGTGGGGGACCATGGCTACACCTTC
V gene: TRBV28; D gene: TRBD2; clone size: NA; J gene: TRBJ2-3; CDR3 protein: CASIMGGVDTQYF; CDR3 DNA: TGTGCCAGCATCATGGGGGGGGTAGATACGCAGTATTTT
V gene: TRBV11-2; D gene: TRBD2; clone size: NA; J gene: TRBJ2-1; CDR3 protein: CASSLTSGDEQFF; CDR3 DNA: TGTGCCAGCAGCTTAACTAGCGGGGATGAGCAGTTCTTC
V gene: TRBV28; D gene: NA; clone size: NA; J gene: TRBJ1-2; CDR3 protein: CASWSVGYGYTF; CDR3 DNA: TGTGCCAGCTGGAGTGTAGGCTATGGCTACACCTTC
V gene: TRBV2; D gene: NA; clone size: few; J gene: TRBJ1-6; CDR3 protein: CAGHREMNSPLHF; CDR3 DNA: TGTGCCGGGCACAGGGAGATGAATTCACCCCTCCACTTT
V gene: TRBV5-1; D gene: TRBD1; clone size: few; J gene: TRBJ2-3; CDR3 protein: CASSPRTGGFSDTQYF; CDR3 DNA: TGCGCCAGCAGCCCAAGGACAGGGGGCTTTTCAGATACGCAGTATTTT
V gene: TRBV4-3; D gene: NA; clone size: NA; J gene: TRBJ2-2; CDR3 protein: CASSQGPFTGELFF; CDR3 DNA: TGCGCCAGCAGCCAAGGGCCCTTCACCGGGGAGCTGTTTTTT
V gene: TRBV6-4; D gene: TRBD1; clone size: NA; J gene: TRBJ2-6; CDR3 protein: CASSETGDMANVLTF; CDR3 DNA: TGTGCCAGCAGTGAGACAGGGGATATGGCCAACGTCCTGACTTTC
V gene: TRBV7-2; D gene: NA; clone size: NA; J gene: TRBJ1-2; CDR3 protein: CASGRPNYGYTF; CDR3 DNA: TGTGCCAGCGGGAGACCTAACTATGGCTACACCTTC
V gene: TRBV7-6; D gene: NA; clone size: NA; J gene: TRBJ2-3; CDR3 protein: CASSRGNEIDTQYF; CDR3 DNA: TGTGCCAGCAGCAGGGGGAATGAAATAGATACGCAGTATTTT
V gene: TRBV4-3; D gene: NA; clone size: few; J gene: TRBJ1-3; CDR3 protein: CASSQDLTDSGNTIYF; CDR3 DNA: TGCGCCAGCAGCCAAGATCTTACGGACTCTGGAAACACCATATATTTT
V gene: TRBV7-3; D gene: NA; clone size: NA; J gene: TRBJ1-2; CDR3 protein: CASSFPTGLYGYTF; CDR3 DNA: TGTGCCAGCAGCTTCCCGACAGGACTCTATGGCTACACCTTC
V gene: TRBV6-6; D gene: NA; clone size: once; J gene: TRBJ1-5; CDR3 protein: CASSIGLSGQPQHF; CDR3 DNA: TGTGCCAGCAGTATTGGATTATCGGGTCAGCCCCAGCATTTT
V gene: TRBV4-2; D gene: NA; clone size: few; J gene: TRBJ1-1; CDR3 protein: CASSQESSTYTEAFF; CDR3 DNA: TGTGCCAGCAGCCAAGAGTCTTCTACGTACACTGAAGCTTTCTTT
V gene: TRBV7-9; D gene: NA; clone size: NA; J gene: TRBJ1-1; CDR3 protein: CASSLGGRGTEAFF; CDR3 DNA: TGTGCCAGCAGCTTAGGGGGCAGGGGCACTGAAGCTTTCTTT
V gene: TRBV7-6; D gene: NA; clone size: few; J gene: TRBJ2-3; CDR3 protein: CASSPGGGTDTQYF; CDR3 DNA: TGTGCCAGCAGCCCCGGCGGGGGCACAGATACGCAGTATTTT
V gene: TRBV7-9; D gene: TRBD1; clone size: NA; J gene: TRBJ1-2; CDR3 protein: CASSLNGAGGFSGYTF; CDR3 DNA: TGTGCCAGCAGCTTAAACGGGGCAGGGGGGTTCAGTGGCTACACCTTC
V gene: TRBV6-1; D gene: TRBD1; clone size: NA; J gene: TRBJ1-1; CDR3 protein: CASSDLQGAGAFF; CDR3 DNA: TGTGCCAGCAGTGATCTCCAGGGGGCGGGAGCTTTCTTT
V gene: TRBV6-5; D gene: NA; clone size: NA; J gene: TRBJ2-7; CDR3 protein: CASQGTSGYEQYF; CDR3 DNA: TGTGCCAGCCAGGGGACTTCGGGGTACGAGCAGTACTTC
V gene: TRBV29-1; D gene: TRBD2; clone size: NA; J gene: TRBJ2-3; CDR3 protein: CSVKGRGASTDTQYF; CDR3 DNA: TGCAGCGTCAAGGGGCGGGGGGCTAGCACAGATACGCAGTATTTT
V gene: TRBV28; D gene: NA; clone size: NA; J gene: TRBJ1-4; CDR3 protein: CASSSGQQGRGEKLFF; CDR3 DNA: TGTGCCAGCAGTAGCGGACAACAGGGTCGCGGTGAAAAACTGTTTTTT
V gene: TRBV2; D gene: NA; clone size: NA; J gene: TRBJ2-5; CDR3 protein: CASSRYQGRETQYF; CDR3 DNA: TGTGCCAGCAGTAGGTATCAGGGGCGAGAGACCCAGTACTTC
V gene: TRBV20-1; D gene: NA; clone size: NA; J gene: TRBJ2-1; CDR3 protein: CSAREGVWQFF; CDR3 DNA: TGCAGTGCTCGAGAAGGGGTTTGGCAGTTCTTC
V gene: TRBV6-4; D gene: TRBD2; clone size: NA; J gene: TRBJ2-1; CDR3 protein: CASSEGRGGHNEQFF; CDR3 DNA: TGTGCCAGCAGTGAGGGGCGGGGGGGACACAATGAGCAGTTCTTC
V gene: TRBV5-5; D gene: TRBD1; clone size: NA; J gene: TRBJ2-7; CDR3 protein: CASSFRDRESYEQYF; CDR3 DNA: TGTGCCAGCAGCTTCCGGGACAGGGAATCCTACGAGCAGTACTTC
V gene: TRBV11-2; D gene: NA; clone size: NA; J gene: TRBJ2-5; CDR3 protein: CASSYQGSEETQYF; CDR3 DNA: TGTGCCAGCAGCTACCAGGGGAGCGAGGAGACCCAGTACTTC